What follows is one TCR beta chain and its context. No antigen is known for it. TCRdb re-called the 5' RACE reads; one entry per CDR3 protein, DNA not given. Its listing shows about 380,000 distinct CDR3 sequences. This entry belongs to a study of monozygotic twins with inflammatory bowel disease. Germline V gene lookup returns CDR1 MGHRA and CDR2 YSYEKL. The CDR3 length is 15 residues. Regarding the study as a whole: The authors could not tell different T cell subtypes apart.

Sequenced material: blood. This clonotype originated in a human donor with ulcerative colitis or Crohn's disease, or a healthy co-twin of an affected twin (not recorded which). This chain connects TRBV4-1 to TRBJ2-7; TCRdb gives TRBD1 as the D gene, but with no DNA this cannot be confirmed. Here the CDR3 reads CASSPSPGGWYEQYF.